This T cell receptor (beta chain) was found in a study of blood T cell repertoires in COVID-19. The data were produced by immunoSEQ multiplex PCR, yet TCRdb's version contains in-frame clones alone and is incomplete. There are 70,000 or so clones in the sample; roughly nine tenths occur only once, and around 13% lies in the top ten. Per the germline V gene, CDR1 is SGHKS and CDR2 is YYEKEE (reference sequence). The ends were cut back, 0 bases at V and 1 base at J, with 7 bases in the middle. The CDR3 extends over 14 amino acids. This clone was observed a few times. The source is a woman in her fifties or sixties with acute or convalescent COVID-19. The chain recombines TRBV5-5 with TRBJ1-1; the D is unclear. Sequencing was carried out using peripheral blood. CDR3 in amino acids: CASSLDRPNTEAFF. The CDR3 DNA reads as TGTGCCAGCAGCTTGGACAGACCGAACACTGAAGCTTTCTTT. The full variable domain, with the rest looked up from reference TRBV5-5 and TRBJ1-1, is DAGVTQSPTHLIKTRGQQVTLRCSPISGHKSVSWYQQVLGQGPQFIFQYYEKEERGRGNFPDRFSARQFPNYSSELNVNALLLGDSALYLCASSLDRPNTEAFFGQGTRLTVV.